These T cell receptor beta chains were read from a single sample in a study of T-cell memory formation after mild COVID-19. MiXCR, run by TCRdb on the 5' RACE reads, gives a single entry per CDR3 protein. Of some 280,000 distinct CDR3 sequences in the sample, roughly 16% were seen once. The sample was PBMCs or a T cell subset sorted from them (not recorded which). All receptors come from a man aged 18 to 35 who had mild COVID-19 (a few samples of this study predate the infection). Cell type and time point are not known. Both conserved end residues are part of each CDR3. The D gene is left open where the match is weak. Only some rows state a clone size, as once, few, many or a class for expanded clones.

CDR3aa: CATSGRSDTQYF; CDR3nt: TGTGCCACCTCGGGGCGGTCAGATACGCAGTATTTT; abundance: few; d_gene: .; j_gene: TRBJ2-3; v_gene: TRBV19
CDR3aa: CASSLRDRAQYF; CDR3nt: TGTGCCAGCAGTTTAAGGGACCGGGCGCAGTATTTT; abundance: many; d_gene: .; j_gene: TRBJ2-3; v_gene: TRBV12-3/TRBV12-4
CDR3aa: CASSSDRGPYGYTF; CDR3nt: TGTGCCAGCAGCTCGGACAGGGGGCCCTATGGCTACACCTTC; abundance: few; d_gene: TRBD1; j_gene: TRBJ1-2; v_gene: TRBV11-2
CDR3aa: CASSLGAGWETQYF; CDR3nt: TGTGCCAGCAGTTTAGGGGCAGGGTGGGAGACCCAGTACTTC; abundance: few; d_gene: .; j_gene: TRBJ2-5; v_gene: TRBV12-3/TRBV12-4
CDR3aa: CASSPTSTGETQYF; CDR3nt: TGTGCCAGCAGCCCTACTAGCACTGGAGAGACCCAGTACTTC; abundance: many; d_gene: .; j_gene: TRBJ2-5; v_gene: TRBV7-7
CDR3aa: CASSLSGANQPQHF; CDR3nt: TGTGCCAGCAGTTTATCAGGGGCGAATCAGCCCCAGCATTTT; abundance: many; d_gene: .; j_gene: TRBJ1-5; v_gene: TRBV12-3/TRBV12-4
CDR3aa: CASTIGTTHTQYF; CDR3nt: TGTGCCAGCACCATCGGGACGACGCATACGCAGTATTTT; abundance: few; d_gene: .; j_gene: TRBJ2-3; v_gene: TRBV6-6
CDR3aa: CATSHSSGVNEQFF; CDR3nt: TGTGCCACCAGCCACTCTAGCGGAGTCAATGAGCAGTTCTTC; abundance: many; d_gene: TRBD2; j_gene: TRBJ2-1; v_gene: TRBV15
CDR3aa: CASGFLAGGPGQFF; CDR3nt: TGTGCCAGCGGTTTCCTAGCGGGGGGGCCTGGGCAGTTCTTC; abundance: .; d_gene: TRBD2; j_gene: TRBJ2-1; v_gene: TRBV6-2/TRBV6-3
CDR3aa: CASNQETALNTIYF; CDR3nt: TGTGCCAGCAATCAGGAGACAGCGCTAAACACCATATATTTT; abundance: .; d_gene: .; j_gene: TRBJ1-3; v_gene: TRBV12-3/TRBV12-4
CDR3aa: CSALVGGAMNSPLHF; CDR3nt: TGCAGTGCTCTCGTAGGAGGGGCGATGAACTCACCCCTCCACTTT; abundance: .; d_gene: .; j_gene: TRBJ1-6; v_gene: TRBV20-1
CDR3aa: CASGRGTSGGSEQFF; CDR3nt: TGTGCTAGTGGACGCGGGACTAGCGGGGGTAGTGAGCAGTTCTTC; abundance: .; d_gene: TRBD2; j_gene: TRBJ2-1; v_gene: TRBV12-5
CDR3aa: CATSAAGGPDEQFF; CDR3nt: TGTGCCACCAGTGCCGCGGGGGGTCCAGATGAGCAGTTCTTC; abundance: few; d_gene: TRBD2; j_gene: TRBJ2-1; v_gene: TRBV24-1
CDR3aa: CASSPSGGVTDTQYF; CDR3nt: TGTGCCAGCAGTCCGAGCGGGGGGGTAACAGATACGCAGTATTTT; abundance: .; d_gene: TRBD2; j_gene: TRBJ2-3; v_gene: TRBV12-3/TRBV12-4
CDR3aa: CASSDLRTLGTDTQYF; CDR3nt: TGTGCCAGCAGTGACCTAAGGACACTGGGCACAGATACGCAGTATTTT; abundance: .; d_gene: .; j_gene: TRBJ2-3; v_gene: TRBV2
CDR3aa: CASSLAAGNQETQYF; CDR3nt: TGTGCCAGCAGTTTAGCGGCAGGCAATCAAGAGACCCAGTACTTC; abundance: .; d_gene: .; j_gene: TRBJ2-5; v_gene: TRBV12-3/TRBV12-4
CDR3aa: CASSFNGGRETQYF; CDR3nt: TGTGCCAGCAGCTTCAACGGGGGGAGGGAGACCCAGTACTTC; abundance: few; d_gene: TRBD2; j_gene: TRBJ2-5; v_gene: TRBV7-3
CDR3aa: CASTTGRITDTQYF; CDR3nt: TGTGCCAGCACTACCGGTAGAATCACAGATACGCAGTATTTT; abundance: .; d_gene: .; j_gene: TRBJ2-3; v_gene: TRBV12-3/TRBV12-4
CDR3aa: CASSLTSPSGGIGELFF; CDR3nt: TGTGCCAGCAGCTTAACGAGCCCGAGCGGGGGGATCGGGGAGCTGTTTTTT; abundance: few; d_gene: TRBD2; j_gene: TRBJ2-2; v_gene: TRBV7-3
CDR3aa: CASSYGLAGELFF; CDR3nt: TGTGCCAGCAGTTACGGGCTGGCCGGGGAGCTGTTTTTT; abundance: .; d_gene: .; j_gene: TRBJ2-2; v_gene: TRBV6-5
CDR3aa: CASSLAAAATIYF; CDR3nt: TGTGCCAGCAGCTTAGCAGCAGCGGCCACCATATATTTT; abundance: many; d_gene: .; j_gene: TRBJ1-3; v_gene: TRBV12-3/TRBV12-4
CDR3aa: CASSYSGLTGGYTF; CDR3nt: TGTGCCAGCAGTTACTCCGGCTTAACTGGGGGCTACACCTTC; abundance: many; d_gene: .; j_gene: TRBJ1-2; v_gene: TRBV6-5
CDR3aa: CASCGTGGGYTF; CDR3nt: TGTGCCAGCTGCGGGACAGGTGGTGGCTACACCTTC; abundance: .; d_gene: TRBD1; j_gene: TRBJ1-2; v_gene: TRBV6-2/TRBV6-3
CDR3aa: CSALRRGARNYGYTF; CDR3nt: TGCAGTGCCCTACGACGGGGGGCGCGAAACTATGGCTACACCTTC; abundance: .; d_gene: .; j_gene: TRBJ1-2; v_gene: TRBV20-1
CDR3aa: CASSLVEPDTQYF; CDR3nt: TGTGCCAGCAGCTTAGTGGAACCAGATACGCAGTATTTT; abundance: .; d_gene: .; j_gene: TRBJ2-3; v_gene: TRBV7-9
CDR3aa: CASSLKGRTGELFF; CDR3nt: TGTGCCAGCAGCTTAAAGGGGCGCACCGGGGAGCTGTTTTTT; abundance: .; d_gene: .; j_gene: TRBJ2-2; v_gene: TRBV7-2
CDR3aa: CASSDGSGGANSPLHF; CDR3nt: TGTGCCAGCAGCGACGGATCAGGGGGCGCGAATTCACCCCTCCACTTT; abundance: .; d_gene: TRBD1; j_gene: TRBJ1-6; v_gene: TRBV5-6
CDR3aa: CASSPPRQGTEAFF; CDR3nt: TGCGCCAGCAGCCCCCCGAGACAGGGCACTGAAGCTTTCTTT; abundance: .; d_gene: TRBD1; j_gene: TRBJ1-1; v_gene: TRBV5-1
CDR3aa: CAAELAGGPSDTQYF; CDR3nt: TGTGCCGCCGAACTAGCGGGGGGGCCGTCAGATACGCAGTATTTT; abundance: .; d_gene: TRBD2; j_gene: TRBJ2-3; v_gene: TRBV6-5
CDR3aa: CASRAPGGDYGYTF; CDR3nt: TGTGCCAGCAGAGCTCCAGGGGGCGACTATGGCTACACCTTC; abundance: few; d_gene: TRBD1; j_gene: TRBJ1-2; v_gene: TRBV6-1
CDR3aa: CASSQDPAGGFNIQYF; CDR3nt: TGTGCCAGCAGCCAAGACCCCGCCGGGGGATTCAACATTCAGTACTTC; abundance: many; d_gene: .; j_gene: TRBJ2-4; v_gene: TRBV4-2